Listed below are T cell receptor beta chains from one sample, sequenced in a study of vaccination and CD4 T cells after COVID-19. TCRdb ran MiXCR on the PCR reads and lists one entry per CDR3 protein. Found here are 20,000 or so distinct CDR3 sequences, 45% to 50% of them singletons; the top ten hold roughly 14%. What these receptors recognize is not known. Source material: cultured CD4+ T cells from blood. All receptors come from a human donor with COVID-19. CDR3s include the opening cysteine and the closing phenylalanine or tryptophan. Each record gives: clone size, D gene, J gene, V gene, CDR3 DNA, CDR3 protein. A D gene is named only where the DNA matches it firmly. The size of a clone is reported for some rows only, either as once, few or many, or as a class for expanded clones.

clone size: .
D gene: .
J gene: TRBJ1-2
V gene: TRBV6-1
CDR3 DNA: TGTGCCAGCAGGGTGGACGGTAACTATGGCTGCACCTTC
CDR3 protein: CASRVDGNYGCTF

clone size: .
D gene: TRBD1
J gene: TRBJ1-6
V gene: TRBV6-1
CDR3 DNA: TGTGCCAGCAGTGAGACCCCGACAGGGGTCAATAATTCACCCCTCCACTTT
CDR3 protein: CASSETPTGVNNSPLHF

clone size: few
D gene: .
J gene: TRBJ1-5
V gene: TRBV4-1
CDR3 DNA: TGCGCCAGCAGCCAAGATCCACAGGCCCATCAGCCCCAGCATTTT
CDR3 protein: CASSQDPQAHQPQHF

clone size: few
D gene: TRBD1
J gene: TRBJ2-5
V gene: TRBV6-1
CDR3 DNA: TGTGCCAGCGCAGTGAGACAGGGTAGAAAGACCCAGTACTTC
CDR3 protein: CASAVRQGRKTQYF

clone size: .
D gene: .
J gene: TRBJ2-5
V gene: TRBV24-1
CDR3 DNA: TGTGCCACCCAGGGCGGTGAGACCCAGTACTTC
CDR3 protein: CATQGGETQYF

clone size: .
D gene: TRBD1
J gene: TRBJ2-2
V gene: TRBV10-3
CDR3 DNA: TGTGCCATCAGTGAGACAGGGGGCGCCGGGGAGCTGTTTTTT
CDR3 protein: CAISETGGAGELFF

clone size: few
D gene: TRBD2
J gene: TRBJ2-3
V gene: TRBV4-2
CDR3 DNA: TGTGCCAGCAGCCGACTTAATCAGCGGGGGGGGACAGATACGCAGTATTTT
CDR3 protein: CASSRLNQRGGTDTQYF

clone size: .
D gene: .
J gene: TRBJ1-3
V gene: TRBV27
CDR3 DNA: TGTGCCAGCCGGGGGTCTGGAAACACCATATATTTT
CDR3 protein: CASRGSGNTIYF

clone size: .
D gene: .
J gene: TRBJ2-7
V gene: TRBV6-1
CDR3 DNA: TGTGCCAGCAGTGAAAAGATATCCGGGACGCCTAGAGCGTACTTC
CDR3 protein: CASSEKISGTPRAYF

clone size: once
D gene: .
J gene: TRBJ1-1
V gene: TRBV14
CDR3 DNA: TGTGCCAGCAGCCTTCAAGATATAGGGCGTTTCGCTGAAGCTTTCTTT
CDR3 protein: CASSLQDIGRFAEAFF

clone size: few
D gene: TRBD2
J gene: TRBJ2-3
V gene: TRBV5-4
CDR3 DNA: TGTGCCAGCAGCCTCACACTAGCGGGGGACACAGATACGCAGTATTTT
CDR3 protein: CASSLTLAGDTDTQYF

clone size: .
D gene: .
J gene: TRBJ2-6
V gene: TRBV19
CDR3 DNA: TGTGCCAGTAGTATAACGGGACGGAGAAGCTCTGGGGCCAACGTCCTGACTTTC
CDR3 protein: CASSITGRRSSGANVLTF

clone size: few
D gene: .
J gene: TRBJ1-1
V gene: TRBV19
CDR3 DNA: TGTGCCAGTAGTATCAGTGTGAACACTGAAGCTTTCTTT
CDR3 protein: CASSISVNTEAFF

clone size: .
D gene: TRBD1
J gene: TRBJ2-3
V gene: TRBV6-5
CDR3 DNA: TGTGCCAGCAGTTATAAAGGGGGCGGAGATACGCAGTATTTT
CDR3 protein: CASSYKGGGDTQYF

clone size: .
D gene: .
J gene: TRBJ2-6
V gene: TRBV7-2
CDR3 DNA: TGTGCCAGCAGCTCAACAGGGTCCGGGGCCAACGTCCTGACTTTC
CDR3 protein: CASSSTGSGANVLTF

clone size: .
D gene: .
J gene: TRBJ2-2
V gene: TRBV28
CDR3 DNA: TGTGCCTTTAGGGGGGGCACCGGGGAGCTGTTTTTT
CDR3 protein: CAFRGGTGELFF

clone size: .
D gene: .
J gene: TRBJ1-5
V gene: TRBV7-4
CDR3 DNA: TGTGCCAACCCCGGGGAGGGGGGTCAGCCCCAGCATTTT
CDR3 protein: CANPGEGGQPQHF

clone size: .
D gene: TRBD2
J gene: TRBJ2-5
V gene: TRBV10-3
CDR3 DNA: TGTGCCATTAGCGGGGGGGCTTTATACCAAGAGACCCAGTACTTC
CDR3 protein: CAISGGALYQETQYF

clone size: .
D gene: .
J gene: TRBJ1-1
V gene: TRBV11-3
CDR3 DNA: TGTGCCAGCAGCAGGAGGGACATGGCGGGGGTGAACACTGAAGCTTTCTTT
CDR3 protein: CASSRRDMAGVNTEAFF

clone size: once
D gene: TRBD2
J gene: TRBJ2-5
V gene: TRBV19
CDR3 DNA: TGTGCCAGTAGCCGACTAGCGGGGGGATTATTGGAGCGAGAGACCCAGTACTTC
CDR3 protein: CASSRLAGGLLERETQYF

clone size: .
D gene: TRBD1
J gene: TRBJ1-6
V gene: TRBV7-6
CDR3 DNA: TGTGCCAGCAGCTTAGGTCACAGGGGGCTGGAGTCACCCCTCCACTTT
CDR3 protein: CASSLGHRGLESPLHF

clone size: .
D gene: .
J gene: TRBJ2-1
V gene: TRBV29-1
CDR3 DNA: TGCAGCGTAGAAGTATCAGGGCTTGGCAATGAGCAGTTCTTC
CDR3 protein: CSVEVSGLGNEQFF

clone size: few
D gene: .
J gene: TRBJ1-6
V gene: TRBV7-6
CDR3 DNA: TGTGCCAGCAGCCTAAAACGGGGGAATTCACCCCTCCACTTT
CDR3 protein: CASSLKRGNSPLHF

clone size: .
D gene: .
J gene: TRBJ2-7
V gene: TRBV7-2
CDR3 DNA: TGTGCCAGCAGCTTAGTTGGGCCCTACGAGCAGTACTTC
CDR3 protein: CASSLVGPYEQYF

clone size: few
D gene: .
J gene: TRBJ2-3
V gene: TRBV19
CDR3 DNA: TGTGCCAGTAGTATAGGGGGGGTTAAGGCAGATACGCAGTATTTT
CDR3 protein: CASSIGGVKADTQYF

clone size: .
D gene: TRBD2
J gene: TRBJ2-5
V gene: TRBV12-3/TRBV12-4
CDR3 DNA: TGTGCCAGCAGTCTGGGGACTAGCGGGGGGCTCGGGGAGACCCAGTACTTC
CDR3 protein: CASSLGTSGGLGETQYF

clone size: few
D gene: TRBD1
J gene: TRBJ1-6
V gene: TRBV27
CDR3 DNA: TGTGCCAGCAGTTCGACAGGGAGGAGCACACCCCTCCACTTT
CDR3 protein: CASSSTGRSTPLHF

clone size: medium-sized
D gene: .
J gene: TRBJ2-7
V gene: TRBV20-1
CDR3 DNA: TGCAGTGCTAGAGATCCGGCGGGGATATACGAGCAGTACTTC
CDR3 protein: CSARDPAGIYEQYF

clone size: .
D gene: .
J gene: TRBJ1-1
V gene: TRBV12-3/TRBV12-4
CDR3 DNA: TGTGCCAGCAGTTTAGCGCGGACGGACTTGGGGACTGAAGCTTTCTTT
CDR3 protein: CASSLARTDLGTEAFF

clone size: .
D gene: TRBD1
J gene: TRBJ1-5
V gene: TRBV28
CDR3 DNA: TGTGCCAGCACGACAGGGGGCAATCAGCCCCAGCATTTT
CDR3 protein: CASTTGGNQPQHF

clone size: .
D gene: .
J gene: TRBJ1-6
V gene: TRBV18
CDR3 DNA: TGTGCCAGCTCACCGGGCCAGGGTTCGGGTAATTCACCCCTCCACTTT
CDR3 protein: CASSPGQGSGNSPLHF

clone size: few
D gene: TRBD1
J gene: TRBJ1-2
V gene: TRBV6-1
CDR3 DNA: TGTGCCAGCAGTGAGGGACAGGTTTTGCCTCTCTATGGCTACACCTTC
CDR3 protein: CASSEGQVLPLYGYTF

clone size: few
D gene: TRBD1
J gene: TRBJ1-1
V gene: TRBV12-3/TRBV12-4
CDR3 DNA: TGTGCCAGCAGTCACAGGGGGCTCACTGAAGCTTTCTTT
CDR3 protein: CASSHRGLTEAFF

clone size: .
D gene: .
J gene: TRBJ1-2
V gene: TRBV28
CDR3 DNA: TGTGCCAGCAGTTTAGGGGGCCAGGATAGTTTAGGTGGCTACACCTTC
CDR3 protein: CASSLGGQDSLGGYTF

clone size: few
D gene: .
J gene: TRBJ1-1
V gene: TRBV6-1
CDR3 DNA: TGTGCCAGCAGTGAGGAAGGCGGAGCTTTCTTT
CDR3 protein: CASSEEGGAFF

clone size: few
D gene: .
J gene: TRBJ1-2
V gene: TRBV2
CDR3 DNA: TGTGCCAGCAGTACTGACAGGATCTATGGCTACACCTTC
CDR3 protein: CASSTDRIYGYTF

clone size: medium-sized
D gene: .
J gene: TRBJ2-3
V gene: TRBV20-1
CDR3 DNA: TGCAGTGCTAGAACTAGCAGCGCCTACACAGATACGCAGTATTTT
CDR3 protein: CSARTSSAYTDTQYF

clone size: .
D gene: .
J gene: TRBJ2-7
V gene: TRBV7-7
CDR3 DNA: TGTGCTAGACGGGGCCCCTCCTACGAGCAGTACTTC
CDR3 protein: CARRGPSYEQYF

clone size: .
D gene: .
J gene: TRBJ2-7
V gene: TRBV20-1
CDR3 DNA: TGCAGTGCTAGCCGTCTGGACGAGCAGTACTTC
CDR3 protein: CSASRLDEQYF

clone size: few
D gene: .
J gene: TRBJ1-1
V gene: TRBV10-3
CDR3 DNA: TGTGCCATGGGCGCGGGCACTGAAGCTTTCTTT
CDR3 protein: CAMGAGTEAFF

clone size: few
D gene: .
J gene: TRBJ1-2
V gene: TRBV27
CDR3 DNA: TGTGCCACCAGGCGGACAGTCAACTATGGCTACACCTTC
CDR3 protein: CATRRTVNYGYTF

clone size: .
D gene: .
J gene: TRBJ1-2
V gene: TRBV28
CDR3 DNA: TGTGCCAGCAGTAACACCTATGGCTACACCTTC
CDR3 protein: CASSNTYGYTF

clone size: .
D gene: .
J gene: TRBJ1-3
V gene: TRBV24-1
CDR3 DNA: TGTGCCACCAGTTCCGGCGGCCCGCCTGACTCTGGAAACACCATATATTTT
CDR3 protein: CATSSGGPPDSGNTIYF

clone size: .
D gene: .
J gene: TRBJ2-7
V gene: TRBV18
CDR3 DNA: TGTGCCAGCTCCCAGGACCATCGGTACGAGCAGTACTTC
CDR3 protein: CASSQDHRYEQYF

clone size: few
D gene: TRBD1
J gene: TRBJ1-2
V gene: TRBV11-1
CDR3 DNA: TGTGCCAGCAGCTTAGCGGGGACAGGCTATGGCTACACCTTC
CDR3 protein: CASSLAGTGYGYTF

clone size: .
D gene: .
J gene: TRBJ2-1
V gene: TRBV7-8
CDR3 DNA: TGTGCCGGCCCCGCGAATGGACAGTTCAATGAGCAGTTCTTC
CDR3 protein: CAGPANGQFNEQFF

clone size: .
D gene: .
J gene: TRBJ1-2
V gene: TRBV5-1
CDR3 DNA: TGCGCCAGCAGCCGGGAGTCTTATGGCTACACCTTC
CDR3 protein: CASSRESYGYTF

clone size: .
D gene: TRBD2
J gene: TRBJ2-1
V gene: TRBV20-1
CDR3 DNA: TGCAGTGCTAGAGATCATAGCGGGGGGGAACTCTACAATGAGCAGTTCTTC
CDR3 protein: CSARDHSGGELYNEQFF

clone size: .
D gene: .
J gene: TRBJ1-2
V gene: TRBV2
CDR3 DNA: TGTGCCAGCAGGCAGGGGATCCCGTATGGCTACACCTTC
CDR3 protein: CASRQGIPYGYTF

clone size: .
D gene: TRBD2
J gene: TRBJ2-3
V gene: TRBV7-6
CDR3 DNA: TGTGCCAGCAGCTTAGTAGCTAGCGGCGCACTCACAGATACGCAGTATTTT
CDR3 protein: CASSLVASGALTDTQYF

clone size: .
D gene: .
J gene: TRBJ1-1
V gene: TRBV18
CDR3 DNA: TGTGCCAGCTCCCGTAACCAAAAGAGTGGCACTGAAGCTTTCTTT
CDR3 protein: CASSRNQKSGTEAFF

clone size: .
D gene: .
J gene: TRBJ2-7
V gene: TRBV11-3
CDR3 DNA: TGTGCCAGCAGCTTAATTGCTAGTGGCTACTACGAGCAGTACTTC
CDR3 protein: CASSLIASGYYEQYF

clone size: few
D gene: TRBD2
J gene: TRBJ2-7
V gene: TRBV20-1
CDR3 DNA: TGCAGTGCCCCTGGATGGGAGGGAAGCGAGCAGTACTTC
CDR3 protein: CSAPGWEGSEQYF

clone size: .
D gene: .
J gene: TRBJ2-3
V gene: TRBV12-3/TRBV12-4
CDR3 DNA: TGTGCCAGCCTGGGGGGGGGCCATTACACAGATACGCAGTATTTT
CDR3 protein: CASLGGGHYTDTQYF

clone size: .
D gene: .
J gene: TRBJ1-2
V gene: TRBV24-1
CDR3 DNA: TGTGCCACCAGTGATTCCCGGGAGGGCGTTAACTATGGCTACACCTTC
CDR3 protein: CATSDSREGVNYGYTF